This T cell receptor beta chain derives from a study of T cell repertoires in cytomegalovirus infection. Study-wide context: Public TCR beta signatures were indicative of both CMV infection and a matching HLA type.

Trimming left V 4 bases short and J 0 bases short, with 7 bases between. This CDR3 contains 14 residues. TCRdb re-called the reads through MiXCR, storing one row per CDR3 protein. The table shows 350,000 to 550,000 distinct CDR3 sequences, with approximately 33% occurring only once. Study outcomes and limitations: Summed public TCR beta family frequency identified CMV carriers bearing the relevant HLA. HLA-C-restricted CMV-specific TCR beta clonotypes prevailed in the ex vivo response.

In its sample, this clonotype was seen many times. Its antigen is undetermined. The sample consisted of PBMCs. This TCR was sampled from a human donor in good health (CMV status not recorded). Some clones in this sample may be carry-over from other donors' samples. The chain employs TRBV12-3 or TRBV12-4 and TRBJ1-5, with D perhaps TRBD1 (5 bases). The CDR3: CASSYRLSNQPQHF. The DNA for the CDR3 is TGTGCCAGCAGTTACAGGCTTAGCAATCAGCCCCAGCATTTT.